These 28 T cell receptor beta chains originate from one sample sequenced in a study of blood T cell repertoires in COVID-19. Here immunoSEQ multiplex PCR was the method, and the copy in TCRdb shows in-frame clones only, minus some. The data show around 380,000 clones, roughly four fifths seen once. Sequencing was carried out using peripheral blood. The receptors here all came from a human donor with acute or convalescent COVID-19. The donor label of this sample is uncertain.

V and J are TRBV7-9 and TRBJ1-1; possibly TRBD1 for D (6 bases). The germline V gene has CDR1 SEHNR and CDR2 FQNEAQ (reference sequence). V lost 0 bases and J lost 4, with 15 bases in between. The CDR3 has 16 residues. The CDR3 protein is CASSLARQGRFTEAFF. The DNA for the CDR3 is TGTGCCAGCAGCTTAGCGAGGCAGGGGAGATTCACTGAAGCTTTCTTT.

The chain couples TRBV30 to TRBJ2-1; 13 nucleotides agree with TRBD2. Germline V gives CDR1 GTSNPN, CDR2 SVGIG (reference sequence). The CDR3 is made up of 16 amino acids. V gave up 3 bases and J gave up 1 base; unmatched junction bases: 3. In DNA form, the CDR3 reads TGTGCCTGGAGATCGACTAGCGGGGGGTCCTACAATGAGCAGTTCTTC. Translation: CAWRSTSGGSYNEQFF.

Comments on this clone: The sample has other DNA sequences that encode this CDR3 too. Here the CDR3 DNA reads TGTGCCAGCTCACCCCAGGGAGCGGGCTATAATTCACCCCTCCACTTT. Its translation: CASSPQGAGYNSPLHF. The chain couples TRBV18 to TRBJ1-6, with D possibly matching TRBD1 (5 bases). The ends were cut back, 3 bases at V and 3 bases at J, with 12 bases in the middle. This CDR3 region has 16 residues. The germline gives CDR1 KGHSH, CDR2 LQKENI.

The CDR3 nucleotides are TGCGCCAGCAGCTTGGGTGGCAGCGAAAACTATGGCTACACCTTC. This codes for CASSLGGSENYGYTF. The chain couples TRBV5-1 to TRBJ1-2; D is undetermined. Germline CDR1 SGHRS, CDR2 YFSETQ. CDR3 size: 15 residues. V was cut by 0 bases and J by 2 bases, with 11 bases left in between.

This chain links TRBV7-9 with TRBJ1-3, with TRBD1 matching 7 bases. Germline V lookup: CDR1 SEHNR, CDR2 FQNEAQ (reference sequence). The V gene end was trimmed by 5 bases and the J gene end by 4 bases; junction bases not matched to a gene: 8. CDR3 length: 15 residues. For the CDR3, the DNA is TGTGCCAGCAGCAGAACTGGACAGGCGGGAAACACCATATATTTT. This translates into CASSRTGQAGNTIYF.

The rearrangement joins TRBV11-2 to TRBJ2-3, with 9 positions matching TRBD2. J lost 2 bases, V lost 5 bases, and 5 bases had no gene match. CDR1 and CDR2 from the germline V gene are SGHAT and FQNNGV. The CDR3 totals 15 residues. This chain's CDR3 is CASSLAGGPTDTQYF. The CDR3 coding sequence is TGTGCCAGCAGCCTGGCGGGGGGGCCCACAGATACGCAGTATTTT.

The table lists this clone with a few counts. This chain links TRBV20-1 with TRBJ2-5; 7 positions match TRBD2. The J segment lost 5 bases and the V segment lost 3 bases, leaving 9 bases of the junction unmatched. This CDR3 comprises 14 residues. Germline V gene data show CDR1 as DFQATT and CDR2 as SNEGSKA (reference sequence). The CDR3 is CSASKSTSAETQYF. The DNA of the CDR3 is TGCAGTGCTAGTAAATCCACTAGCGCGGAGACCCAGTACTTC.

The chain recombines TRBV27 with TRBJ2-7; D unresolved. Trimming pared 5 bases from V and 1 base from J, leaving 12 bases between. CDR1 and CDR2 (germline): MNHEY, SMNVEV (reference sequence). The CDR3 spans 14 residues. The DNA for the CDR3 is TGTGCCAGCAGTCCCCTCCCTAGGTCCTACGAGCAGTACTTC. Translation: CASSPLPRSYEQYF.

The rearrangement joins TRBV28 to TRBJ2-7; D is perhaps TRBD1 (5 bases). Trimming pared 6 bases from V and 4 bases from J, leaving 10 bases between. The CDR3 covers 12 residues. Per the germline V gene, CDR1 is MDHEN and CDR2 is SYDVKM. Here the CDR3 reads CASRSQGYEQYF. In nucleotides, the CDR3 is TGTGCCAGCAGGTCCCAGGGATACGAGCAGTACTTC.

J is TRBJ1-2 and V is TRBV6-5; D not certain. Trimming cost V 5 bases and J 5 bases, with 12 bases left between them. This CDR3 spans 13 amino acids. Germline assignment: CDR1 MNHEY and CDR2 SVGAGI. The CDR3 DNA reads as TGTGCCAGCAGTCAAAGTTTCGGGTATGGCTACACCTTC. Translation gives CASSQSFGYGYTF.

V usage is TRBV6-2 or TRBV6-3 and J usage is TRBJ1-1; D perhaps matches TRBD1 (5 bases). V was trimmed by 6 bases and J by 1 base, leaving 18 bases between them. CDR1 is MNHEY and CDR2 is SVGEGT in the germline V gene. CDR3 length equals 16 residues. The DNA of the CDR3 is TGTGCCAGCAGCCGTATAACAGGACACCAGAACACTGAAGCTTTCTTT. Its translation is CASSRITGHQNTEAFF.

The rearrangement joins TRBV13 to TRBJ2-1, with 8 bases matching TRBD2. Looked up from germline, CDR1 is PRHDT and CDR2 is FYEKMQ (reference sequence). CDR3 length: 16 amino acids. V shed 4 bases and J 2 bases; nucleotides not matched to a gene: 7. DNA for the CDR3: TGTGCCAGCAGCTCCCTACTAGCGGAGGCCTACAATGAGCAGTTCTTC. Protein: CASSSLLAEAYNEQFF. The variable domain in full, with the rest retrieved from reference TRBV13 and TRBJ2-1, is AAGVIQSPRHLIKEKRETATLKCYPIPRHDTVYWYQQGPGQDPQFLISFYEKMQSDKGSIPDRFSAQQFSDYHSELNMSSLELGDSALYFCASSSLLAEAYNEQFFGPGTRLTVL.

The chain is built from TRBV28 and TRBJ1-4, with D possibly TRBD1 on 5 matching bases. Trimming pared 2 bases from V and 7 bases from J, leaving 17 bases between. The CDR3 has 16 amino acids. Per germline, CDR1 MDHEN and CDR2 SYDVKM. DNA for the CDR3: TGTGCCAGCAGTTTACCTTCCGGGGGAATTGGTGAAAAACTGTTTTTT. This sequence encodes CASSLPSGGIGEKLFF. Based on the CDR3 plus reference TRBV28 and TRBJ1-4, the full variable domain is DVKVTQSSRYLVKRTGEKVFLECVQDMDHENMFWYRQDPGLGLRLIYFSYDVKMKEKGDIPEGYSVSREKKERFSLILESASTNQTSMYLCASSLPSGGIGEKLFFGSGTQLSVL.

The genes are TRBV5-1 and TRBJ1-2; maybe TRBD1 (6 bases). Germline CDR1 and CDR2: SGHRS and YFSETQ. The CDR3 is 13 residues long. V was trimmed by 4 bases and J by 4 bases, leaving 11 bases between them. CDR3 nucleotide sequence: TGCGCCAGCAGCCCAGGGGTCGGCTATGGCTACACCTTC. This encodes CASSPGVGYGYTF. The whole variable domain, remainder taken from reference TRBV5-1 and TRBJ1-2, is KAGVTQTPRYLIKTRGQQVTLSCSPISGHRSVSWYQQTPGQGLQFLFEYFSETQRNKGNFPGRFSGRQFSNSRSEMNVSTLELGDSALYLCASSPGVGYGYTFGSGTRLTVV.

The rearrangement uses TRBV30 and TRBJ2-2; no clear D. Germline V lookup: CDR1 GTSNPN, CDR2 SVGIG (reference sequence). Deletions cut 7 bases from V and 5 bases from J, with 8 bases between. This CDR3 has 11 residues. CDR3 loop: CAYYGTGELFF. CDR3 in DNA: TGTGCCTACTACGGGACCGGGGAGCTGTTTTTT.

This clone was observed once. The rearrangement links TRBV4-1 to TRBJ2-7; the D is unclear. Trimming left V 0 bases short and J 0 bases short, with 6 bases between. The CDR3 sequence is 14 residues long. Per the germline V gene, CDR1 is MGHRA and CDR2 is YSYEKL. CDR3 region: CASSQDWSSYEQYF. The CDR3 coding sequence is TGCGCCAGCAGCCAAGATTGGAGCTCCTACGAGCAGTACTTC.

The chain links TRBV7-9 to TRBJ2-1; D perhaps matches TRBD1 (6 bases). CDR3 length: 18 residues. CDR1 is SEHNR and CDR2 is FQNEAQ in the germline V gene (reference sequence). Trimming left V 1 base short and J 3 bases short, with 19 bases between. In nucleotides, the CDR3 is TGTGCCAGCAGCTTAGTAAATCTGAGGGACATAGGCTACAATGAGCAGTTCTTC. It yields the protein CASSLVNLRDIGYNEQFF.

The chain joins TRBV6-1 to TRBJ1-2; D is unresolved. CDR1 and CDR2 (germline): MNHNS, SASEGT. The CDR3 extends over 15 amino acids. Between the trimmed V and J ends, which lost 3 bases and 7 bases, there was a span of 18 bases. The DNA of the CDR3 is TGTGCCAGCAGTGACCCTTGGGGTCGGAGGAGTGGCTACACCTTC. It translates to CASSDPWGRRSGYTF.

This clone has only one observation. The CDR3 DNA follows: TGTGCCTCCAGCCTGCTAGCGGGGGGAATAAGCTCCTACAATGAGCAGTTCTTC. Its translation is CASSLLAGGISSYNEQFF. This chain joins TRBV28 and TRBJ2-1; 11 nucleotides line up with TRBD2. CDR3 length: 18 amino acids. V gave up 11 bases and J gave up 0 bases; unmatched junction bases: 15. In germline, CDR1 is MDHEN, CDR2 SYDVKM.

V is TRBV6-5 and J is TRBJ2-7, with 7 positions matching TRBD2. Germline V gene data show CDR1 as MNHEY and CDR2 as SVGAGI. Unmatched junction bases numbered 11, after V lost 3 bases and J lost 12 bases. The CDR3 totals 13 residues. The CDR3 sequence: CASSYTRGEARYF. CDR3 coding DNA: TGTGCCAGCAGTTATACCCGGGGGGAAGCTCGGTACTTC.

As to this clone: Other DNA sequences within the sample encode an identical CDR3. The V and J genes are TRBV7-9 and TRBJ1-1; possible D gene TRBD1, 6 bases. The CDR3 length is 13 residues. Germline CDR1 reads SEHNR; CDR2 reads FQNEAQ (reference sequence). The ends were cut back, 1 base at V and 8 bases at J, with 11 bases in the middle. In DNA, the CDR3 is TGTGCCAGCAGCTTAGGGGGGACAACCGAAGCTTTCTTT. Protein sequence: CASSLGGTTEAFF.

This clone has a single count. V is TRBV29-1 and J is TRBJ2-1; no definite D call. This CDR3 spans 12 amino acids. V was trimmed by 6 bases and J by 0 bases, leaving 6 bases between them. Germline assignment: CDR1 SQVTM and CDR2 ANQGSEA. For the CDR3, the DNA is TGCAGCGTGCGGAGCTCCTACAATGAGCAGTTCTTC. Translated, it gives CSVRSSYNEQFF.

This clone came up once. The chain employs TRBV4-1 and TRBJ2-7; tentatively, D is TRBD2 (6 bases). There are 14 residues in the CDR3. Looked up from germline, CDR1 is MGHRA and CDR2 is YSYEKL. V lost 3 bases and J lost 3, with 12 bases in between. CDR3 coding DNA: TGCGCCAGCAGCCACGACTGGGGGGACTACGAGCAGTACTTC. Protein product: CASSHDWGDYEQYF.

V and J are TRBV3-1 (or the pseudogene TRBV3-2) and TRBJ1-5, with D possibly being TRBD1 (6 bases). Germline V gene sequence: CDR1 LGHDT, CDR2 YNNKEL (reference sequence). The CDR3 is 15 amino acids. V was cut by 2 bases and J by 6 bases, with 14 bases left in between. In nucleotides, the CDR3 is TGTGCCAGCAGCCAATTGTCAGGGGTAGGTCAGCCCCAGCATTTT. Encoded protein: CASSQLSGVGQPQHF.

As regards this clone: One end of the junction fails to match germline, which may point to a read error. Here the CDR3 reads CASSEWSGQPNSGYTF. The CDR3 DNA sequence: TGTGCCAGCAGTGAATGGAGCGGACAGCCAAACTCTGGCTACACCTTC. The chain carries TRBV6-1 and TRBJ1-2; D is possibly TRBD1 (6 bases). The CDR3 totals 16 residues. Germline V CDR1 and CDR2: MNHNS, SASEGT.

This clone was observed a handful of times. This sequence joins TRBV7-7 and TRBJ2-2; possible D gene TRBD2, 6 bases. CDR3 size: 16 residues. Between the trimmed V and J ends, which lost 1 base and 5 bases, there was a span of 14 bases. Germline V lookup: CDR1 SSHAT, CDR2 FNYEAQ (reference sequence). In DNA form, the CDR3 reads TGTGCCAGCAGCTTAGTTGGAGGGGCCCAGACCGGGGAGCTGTTTTTT. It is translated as CASSLVGGAQTGELFF.

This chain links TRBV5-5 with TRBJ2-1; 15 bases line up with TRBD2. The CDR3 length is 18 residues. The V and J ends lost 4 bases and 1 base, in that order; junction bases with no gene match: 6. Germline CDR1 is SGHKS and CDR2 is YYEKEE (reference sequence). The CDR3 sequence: CASSGLAGGMRSYNEQFF. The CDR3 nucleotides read TGTGCCAGCAGCGGACTAGCGGGAGGGATGAGATCCTACAATGAGCAGTTCTTC.

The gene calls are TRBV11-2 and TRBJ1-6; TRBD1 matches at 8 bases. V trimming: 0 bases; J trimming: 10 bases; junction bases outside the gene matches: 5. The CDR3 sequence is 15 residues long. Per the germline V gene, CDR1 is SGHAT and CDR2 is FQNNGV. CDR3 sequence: CASSLERQGRSPLHF. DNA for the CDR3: TGTGCCAGCAGCTTAGAGCGACAGGGGCGGTCACCCCTCCACTTT.